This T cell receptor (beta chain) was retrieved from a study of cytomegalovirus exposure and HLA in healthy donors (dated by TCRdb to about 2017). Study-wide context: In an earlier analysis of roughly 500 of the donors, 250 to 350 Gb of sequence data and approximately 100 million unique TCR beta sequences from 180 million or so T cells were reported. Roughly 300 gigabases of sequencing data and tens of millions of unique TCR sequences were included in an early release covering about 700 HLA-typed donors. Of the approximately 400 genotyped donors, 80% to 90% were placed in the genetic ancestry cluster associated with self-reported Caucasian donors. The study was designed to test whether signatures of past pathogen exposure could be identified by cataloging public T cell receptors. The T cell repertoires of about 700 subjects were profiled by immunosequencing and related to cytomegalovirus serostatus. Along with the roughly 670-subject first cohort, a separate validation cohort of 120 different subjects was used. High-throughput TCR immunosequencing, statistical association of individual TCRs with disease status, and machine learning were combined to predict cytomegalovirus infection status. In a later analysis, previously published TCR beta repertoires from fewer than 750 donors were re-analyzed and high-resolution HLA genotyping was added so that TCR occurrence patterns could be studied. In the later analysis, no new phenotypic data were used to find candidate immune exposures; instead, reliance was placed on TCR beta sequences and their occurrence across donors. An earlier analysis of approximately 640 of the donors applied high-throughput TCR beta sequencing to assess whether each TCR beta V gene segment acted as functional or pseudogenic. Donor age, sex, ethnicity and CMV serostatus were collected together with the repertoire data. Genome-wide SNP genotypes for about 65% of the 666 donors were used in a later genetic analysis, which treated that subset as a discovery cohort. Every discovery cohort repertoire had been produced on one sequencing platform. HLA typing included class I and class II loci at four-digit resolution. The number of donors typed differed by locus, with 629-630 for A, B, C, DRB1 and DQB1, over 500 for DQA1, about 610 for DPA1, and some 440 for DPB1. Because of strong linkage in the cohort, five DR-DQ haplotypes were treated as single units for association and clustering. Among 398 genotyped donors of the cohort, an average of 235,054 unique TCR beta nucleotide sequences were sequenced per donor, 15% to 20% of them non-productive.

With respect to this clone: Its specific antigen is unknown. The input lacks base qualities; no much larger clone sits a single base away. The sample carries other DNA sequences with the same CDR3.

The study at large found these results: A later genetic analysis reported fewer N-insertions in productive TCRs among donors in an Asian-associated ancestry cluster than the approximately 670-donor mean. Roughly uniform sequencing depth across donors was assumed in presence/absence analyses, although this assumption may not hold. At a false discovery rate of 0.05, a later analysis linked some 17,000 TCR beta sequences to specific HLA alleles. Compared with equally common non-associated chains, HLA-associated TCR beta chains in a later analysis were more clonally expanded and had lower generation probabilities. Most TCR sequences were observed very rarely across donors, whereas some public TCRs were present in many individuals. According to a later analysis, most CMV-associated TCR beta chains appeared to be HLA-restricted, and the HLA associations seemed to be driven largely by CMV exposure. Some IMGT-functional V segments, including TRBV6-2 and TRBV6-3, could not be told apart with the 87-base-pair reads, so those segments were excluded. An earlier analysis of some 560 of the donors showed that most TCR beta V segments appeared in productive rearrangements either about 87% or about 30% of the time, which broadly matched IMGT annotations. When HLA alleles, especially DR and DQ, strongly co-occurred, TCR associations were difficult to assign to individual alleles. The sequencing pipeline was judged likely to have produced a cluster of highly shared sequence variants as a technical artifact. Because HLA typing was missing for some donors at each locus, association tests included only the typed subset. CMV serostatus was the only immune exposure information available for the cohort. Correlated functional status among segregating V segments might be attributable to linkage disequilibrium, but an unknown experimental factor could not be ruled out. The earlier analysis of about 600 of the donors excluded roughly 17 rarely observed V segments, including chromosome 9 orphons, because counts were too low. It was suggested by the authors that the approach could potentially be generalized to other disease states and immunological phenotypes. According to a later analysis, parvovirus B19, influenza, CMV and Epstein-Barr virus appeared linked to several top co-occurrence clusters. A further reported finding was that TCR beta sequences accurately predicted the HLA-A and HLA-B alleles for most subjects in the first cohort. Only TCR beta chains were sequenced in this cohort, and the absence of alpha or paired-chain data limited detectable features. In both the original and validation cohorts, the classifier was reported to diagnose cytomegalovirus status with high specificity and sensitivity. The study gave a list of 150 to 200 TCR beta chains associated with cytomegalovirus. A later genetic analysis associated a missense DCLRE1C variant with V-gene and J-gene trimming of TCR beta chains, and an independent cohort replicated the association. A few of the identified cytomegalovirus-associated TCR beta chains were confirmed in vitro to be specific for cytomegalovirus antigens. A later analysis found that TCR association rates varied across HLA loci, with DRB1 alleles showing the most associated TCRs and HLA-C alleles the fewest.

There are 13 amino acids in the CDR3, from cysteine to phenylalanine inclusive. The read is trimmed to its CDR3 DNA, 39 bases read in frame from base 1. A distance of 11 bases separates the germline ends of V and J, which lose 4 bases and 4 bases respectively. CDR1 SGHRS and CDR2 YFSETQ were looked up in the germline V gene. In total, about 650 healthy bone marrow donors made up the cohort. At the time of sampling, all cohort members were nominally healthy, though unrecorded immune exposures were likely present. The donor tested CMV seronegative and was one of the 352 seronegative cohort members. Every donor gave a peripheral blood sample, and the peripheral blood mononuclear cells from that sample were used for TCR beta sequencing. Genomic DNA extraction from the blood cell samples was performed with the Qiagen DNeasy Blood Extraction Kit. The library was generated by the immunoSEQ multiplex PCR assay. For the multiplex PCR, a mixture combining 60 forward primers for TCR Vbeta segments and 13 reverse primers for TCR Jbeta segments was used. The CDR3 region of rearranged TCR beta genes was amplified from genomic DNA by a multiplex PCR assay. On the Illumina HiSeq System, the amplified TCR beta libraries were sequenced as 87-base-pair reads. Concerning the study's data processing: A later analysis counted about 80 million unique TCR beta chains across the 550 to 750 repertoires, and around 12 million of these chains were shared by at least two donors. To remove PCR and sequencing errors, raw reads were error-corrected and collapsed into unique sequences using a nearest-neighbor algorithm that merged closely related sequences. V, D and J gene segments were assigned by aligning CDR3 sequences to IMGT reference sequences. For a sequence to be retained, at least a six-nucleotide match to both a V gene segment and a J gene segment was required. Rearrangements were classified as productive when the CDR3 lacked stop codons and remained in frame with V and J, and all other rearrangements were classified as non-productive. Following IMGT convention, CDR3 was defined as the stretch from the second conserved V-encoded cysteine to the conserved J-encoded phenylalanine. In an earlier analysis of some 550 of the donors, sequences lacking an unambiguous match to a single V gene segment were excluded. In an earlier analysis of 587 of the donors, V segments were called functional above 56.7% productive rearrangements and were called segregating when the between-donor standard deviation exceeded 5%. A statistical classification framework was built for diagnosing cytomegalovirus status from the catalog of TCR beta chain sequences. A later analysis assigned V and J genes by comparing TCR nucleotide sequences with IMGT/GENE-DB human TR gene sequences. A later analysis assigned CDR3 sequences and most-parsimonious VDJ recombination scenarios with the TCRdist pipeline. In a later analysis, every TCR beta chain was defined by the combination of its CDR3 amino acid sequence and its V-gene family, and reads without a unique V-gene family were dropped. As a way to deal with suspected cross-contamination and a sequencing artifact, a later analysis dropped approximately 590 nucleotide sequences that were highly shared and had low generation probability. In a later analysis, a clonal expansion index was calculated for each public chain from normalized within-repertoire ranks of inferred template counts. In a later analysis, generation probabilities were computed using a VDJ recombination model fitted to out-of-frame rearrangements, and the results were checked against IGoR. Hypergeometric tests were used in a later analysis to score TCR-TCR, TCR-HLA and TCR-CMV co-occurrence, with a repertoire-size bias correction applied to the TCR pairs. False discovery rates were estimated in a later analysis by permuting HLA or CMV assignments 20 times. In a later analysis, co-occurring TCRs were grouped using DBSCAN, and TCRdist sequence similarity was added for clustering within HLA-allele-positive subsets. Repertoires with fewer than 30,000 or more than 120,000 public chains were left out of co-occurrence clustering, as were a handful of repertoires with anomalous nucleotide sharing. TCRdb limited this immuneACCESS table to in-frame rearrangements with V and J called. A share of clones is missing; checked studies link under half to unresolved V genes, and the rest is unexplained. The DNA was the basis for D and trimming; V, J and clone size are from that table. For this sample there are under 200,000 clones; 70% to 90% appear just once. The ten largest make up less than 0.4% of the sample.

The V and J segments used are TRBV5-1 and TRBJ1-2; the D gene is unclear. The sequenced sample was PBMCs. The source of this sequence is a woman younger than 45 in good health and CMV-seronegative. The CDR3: CASSLGGTYGYTF. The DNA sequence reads TGCGCCAGCAGCCTCGGCGGAACCTATGGCTACACCTTC.